Shown below are 8 T cell receptor beta chains from a single sample sequenced in a study of blood T cells in healthy people across ages. A sample-barcoded 5' primer and a J-beta primer mix were used in a second PCR of roughly 7 to 11 cycles. TCRdb analysed the 5' RACE reads with MiXCR anew, one entry per CDR3 protein. The repertoire holds around 1.5 million distinct CDR3 sequences, with 40% to 50% as singletons. Sequencing was carried out using blood. Receptor source: a woman between 18 and 30 years old in good health.

The chain is built from TRBV6-6 and TRBJ2-7; TRBD1 is a possible D gene (5 bases). CDR1 is MNHNY, CDR2 SVGAGI, per germline (reference sequence). The CDR3 extends over 14 amino acids. Trimming removed 5 bases at V and 12 bases at J, with 23 bases between. The CDR3, as DNA: TGTGCCAGCAGTGGAAGGGCAGGGTTGGATTATCCGTACTTC. Encoded protein: CASSGRAGLDYPYF.

This clonotype was counted a few times. The chain has TRBV4-1 and TRBJ2-7; D not resolved. CDR1 is MGHRA and CDR2 is YSYEKL in the germline V gene. Trimming took 2 bases from V and 3 from J, leaving 8 bases between them. CDR3 size: 13 residues. The CDR3, as DNA: TGCGCCAGCAGCCAATATCCTAGCTACGAGCAGTACTTC. Its protein is CASSQYPSYEQYF.

The CDR3 loop reads CSASPGQGAASRSQPQHF. The CDR3 DNA sequence: TGCAGTGCTAGTCCGGGACAGGGGGCGGCTTCAAGGAGTCAGCCCCAGCATTTT. The chain has TRBV20-1 and TRBJ1-5, with 12 bases lining up with TRBD1. The trim removed 3 bases at V and 6 bases at J, leaving 15 bases unmatched. Germline CDR1 is DFQATT and CDR2 is SNEGSKA (reference sequence). This CDR3 contains 18 residues.

The J gene is TRBJ2-7, the V gene TRBV7-2, with D perhaps matching TRBD1 (5 bases). The germline V gene encodes CDR1 SGHTA and CDR2 FQGNSA. The germline V and J ends were trimmed by 3 bases and 7 bases, with 19 bases remaining between them. The CDR3 consists of 15 residues. CDR3 sequence: CASSLFQGSYNEQYF. DNA of the CDR3: TGTGCCAGCAGCTTGTTCCAGGGCTCCTACAATGAGCAGTACTTC.

The sample holds a few counts of this clonotype. The DNA for the CDR3 is TGTGCCAGCAGCTTAGCGCTTGGCTCCAATCAGCCCCAGCATTTT. It encodes CASSLALGSNQPQHF. The V and J genes are TRBV7-2 and TRBJ1-5; D is uncertain. Germline CDR1 reads SGHTA; CDR2 reads FQGNSA. This CDR3 is built from 15 residues. V was shortened by 0 bases and J by 3 bases, with 9 bases between the two germline ends.

In regard to this clonotype: One end of the junction does not line up with germline, which may come from a read error. The chain employs TRBV5-1 and TRBJ2-3, with 7 bases aligning to TRBD2. The CDR3 covers 17 residues. The germline gives CDR1 SGHRS, CDR2 YFSETQ. The CDR3 is CAGSPRLAAGRTDTQYF. CDR3 in DNA: TGCGCCGGCAGCCCGAGACTCGCAGCGGGACGCACAGATACGCAGTATTTT.

This clonotype was detected only a few times. The rearrangement links TRBV20-1 to TRBJ2-1; TRBD2 aligns across 13 bases. The CDR3 contains 17 residues. The germline gives CDR1 DFQATT, CDR2 SNEGSKA (reference sequence). Trimming removed 0 bases from V and 3 bases from J; junction bases left unmatched: 5. This CDR3 is CSARDRTSGGNYNEQFF. CDR3 bases: TGCAGTGCTAGAGATCGGACTAGCGGGGGTAACTACAATGAGCAGTTCTTC.

This chain connects TRBV2 to TRBJ1-4, with D tentatively TRBD1 (5 bases). The germline V and J ends were trimmed by 7 bases and 3 bases, with 12 bases remaining between them. This CDR3 has 14 amino acids. The germline CDR1 and CDR2 sequences are SNHLY and FYNNEI. The CDR3 bases are TGTGCCAGCAATTTGGGGCCTGCTAATGAAAAACTGTTTTTT. This encodes CASNLGPANEKLFF.